These T cell receptor beta chains were read from a single sample in a study of T-cell reconstitution after alpha-beta-depleted transplantation in children. TCRdb redid the calling of the PCR reads with MiXCR, one entry per CDR3 protein. The table shows about 250,000 distinct CDR3 sequences, with roughly 25% occurring only once. The sequenced sample was PBMCs, mostly from graft donor cells, obtained 360 days after TCRalphabeta/CD19-depleted stem cell transplant. The source of these receptors is a female patient aged 2-9 years who had a stem cell transplant for congenital amegakaryocytic thrombocytopenia, so the T cells may come from the graft donor. CDR3s include the opening cysteine and the closing phenylalanine or tryptophan. A D gene is named only where the DNA matches it firmly. Clone size is stated in some rows and not others, as once, few, many or a class when expanded.

>NA|NA|TRBV5-1|TRBJ1-1
CASSLTTAAMNTEAFF
TGCGCCAGCAGCCTTACGACAGCCGCCATGAACACTGAAGCTTTCTTT
>NA|TRBD1|TRBV2|TRBJ2-3
CASRETGYYTDTQYF
TGTGCCAGCAGAGAGACAGGGTATTACACAGATACGCAGTATTTT
>few|NA|TRBV20-1|TRBJ1-4
CSAISPDDEKLFF
TGCAGTGCTATCTCTCCGGACGATGAAAAACTGTTTTTT
>few|NA|TRBV5-1|TRBJ1-1
CASSLGRKNTEAFF
TGCGCCAGCAGCTTGGGACGGAAGAACACTGAAGCTTTCTTT
>NA|TRBD1|TRBV20-1|TRBJ2-7
CSAANWGRGYYEQYF
TGCAGTGCTGCTAATTGGGGCAGGGGGTACTACGAGCAGTACTTC
>NA|NA|TRBV11-2|TRBJ2-2
CASSLDRRVNTGELFF
TGTGCCAGCAGCTTAGATAGACGGGTGAACACCGGGGAGCTGTTTTTT
>few|TRBD1|TRBV4-2|TRBJ2-3
CASSQQGTVGTDTQYF
TGTGCCAGCAGCCAACAGGGGACAGTAGGTACAGATACGCAGTATTTT
>few|TRBD1|TRBV6-2/TRBV6-3|TRBJ2-1
CATTGTEHNEQFF
TGTGCCACAACCGGGACAGAACACAATGAGCAGTTCTTC
>few|NA|TRBV10-3|TRBJ2-3
CAISGSGDTQYF
TGTGCCATCAGTGGGTCGGGAGATACGCAGTATTTT
>few|NA|TRBV7-3|TRBJ2-5
CASSTETQYF
TGTGCCAGCAGCACAGAGACCCAGTACTTC
>few|NA|TRBV4-1|TRBJ2-7
CASSPFDKRFEQYF
TGCGCCAGCAGTCCCTTCGACAAACGGTTCGAGCAGTACTTC
>few|NA|TRBV20-1|TRBJ1-1
CSAPTGTQDEAFF
TGCAGTGCTCCCACCGGGACCCAAGATGAAGCTTTCTTT
>NA|TRBD2|TRBV27|TRBJ2-5
CASSLGVQRGETQYF
TGTGCCAGCAGTTTAGGGGTGCAGCGGGGAGAGACCCAGTACTTC
>NA|NA|TRBV5-1|TRBJ2-7
CASSSSGAAYEQYF
TGCGCCAGCAGCTCCTCGGGGGCCGCCTACGAGCAGTACTTC
>few|NA|TRBV2|TRBJ2-1
CAGAPDSSYNEQFF
TGTGCCGGAGCCCCGGACAGCTCCTACAATGAGCAGTTCTTC
>NA|NA|TRBV5-6|TRBJ2-7
CASSPGARGPYEQYF
TGTGCCAGCAGCCCGGGGGCCAGGGGACCCTACGAGCAGTACTTC
>few|NA|TRBV12-3/TRBV12-4|TRBJ2-1
CASSPQGPSYNEQFF
TGTGCCAGCAGCCCTCAGGGTCCGTCCTACAATGAGCAGTTCTTC